Listed below are T cell receptor beta chains from one sample, sequenced in a study of response to subunit inactivated influenza vaccine. MiXCR, applied by TCRdb to the RT-PCR reads, yields one record per CDR3 protein. This sample has hundreds of thousands of distinct CDR3 sequences; less than 15% occur once, and the top ten carry 6% to 9.5%. The sequenced sample was PBMCs from blood, obtained around 14 days before vaccination. Receptors were obtained from a man aged 45-65 years who received an inactivated influenza vaccine. Both conserved end residues are trimmed from each CDR3.

len,v_gene,j_gene,CDR3aa
13,TRBV28,TRBJ1-5,ATNDPGYSNQPQH
13,TRBV6-5,TRBJ1-2,ASSYQGWQGGGYT
13,TRBV10-3,TRBJ1-1,AISESVGANTEAF
14,TRBV5-1,TRBJ2-5,ASSLNPKIGGETQY
13,TRBV7-2,TRBJ2-6,ASSFPNSGANVLT
11,TRBV7-3,TRBJ2-4,ASSEGTGNIQY
11,TRBV20-1,TRBJ2-5,SASRGIQETQY
13,TRBV5-1,TRBJ2-1,ASRSTSGDAGEQF
11,TRBV2,TRBJ2-3,ASLVRGTDTQY
14,TRBV7-2,TRBJ2-3,ASSPLAGGFTDTQY
11,TRBV18,TRBJ2-5,ASSPTIQETQY
17,TRBV5-6,TRBJ2-3,ASSLEGLAGGLSTDTQY
12,TRBV30,TRBJ1-4,AWNRGGLDEKLF
13,TRBV7-9,TRBJ2-1,ASSPSLSANNEQF
12,TRBV5-1,TRBJ2-5,ASSTGQGLETQY
11,TRBV3-1,TRBJ1-2,ASSPNPQGGYT
12,TRBV27,TRBJ1-4,ASRRADFNEKLF
13,TRBV28,TRBJ2-5,ASSLSRGRKETQY
14,TRBV20-1,TRBJ2-1,SAPLMSASSYNEQF
14,TRBV20-1,TRBJ2-3,SARYVQGYSTDTQY
11,TRBV15,TRBJ2-5,ATSRVGQETQY
11,TRBV6-6,TRBJ2-2,ASSYSTPGELF
14,TRBV5-6,TRBJ2-1,ASSLGLAGYYNEQF
11,TRBV6-1,TRBJ1-1,ASTKGTYTEAF
9,TRBV7-2,TRBJ2-5,ASSSLETQY